The 9 T cell receptor beta chains given below trace back to one sample, sequenced in a study of T cell repertoires in cytomegalovirus infection. TCRdb ran MiXCR on the reads and lists one entry per CDR3 protein. The table has approximately 630,000 distinct CDR3 sequences, 24% seen once. Sequencing was carried out using CD8+ T cells from PBMCs. The receptors derive from a human donor in good health (CMV status not recorded). Some clones in this sample may be carry-over from other donors' samples.

V is TRBV11-2 and J is TRBJ2-2; D is ambiguous. The CDR3 has 12 residues. CDR1 and CDR2 from the germline V gene are SGHAT and FQNNGV. The V end lost 7 bases, the J end lost 5 bases, and 8 bases lay between the germline ends. CDR3 residues: CASTGWTGELFF. The CDR3 DNA reads as TGTGCCAGCACAGGTTGGACCGGGGAGCTGTTTTTT.

A few counts support this clonotype. The V call is TRBV4-1, the J call TRBJ2-2; D perhaps matches TRBD2 (7 bases). The germline V gene has CDR1 MGHRA and CDR2 YSYEKL. This CDR3 region has 20 residues. Deletions cut 0 bases from V and 4 bases from J, with 24 bases between. The CDR3 sequence: CASSQDYGVGGAKRTGELFF. Here the CDR3 DNA reads TGCGCCAGCAGCCAAGATTATGGTGTGGGGGGGGCAAAACGCACCGGGGAGCTGTTTTTT.

V gene TRBV27 combines with J gene TRBJ1-2; TRBD1 agrees at 7 bases. The CDR3 spans 14 residues. V gave up 5 bases and J gave up 4 bases; unmatched junction bases: 7. Germline-derived CDR1 and CDR2 are MNHEY and SMNVEV (reference sequence). CDR3 loop: CASSRDRVGYGYTF. The DNA of the CDR3 is TGTGCCAGCAGTCGAGACAGGGTGGGCTATGGCTACACCTTC.

This clonotype was seen at least ten times. V is TRBV28 and J is TRBJ1-2; 7 bases agree with TRBD1. V was clipped by 3 bases and J by 7 bases; unmatched bases: 5. CDR1 MDHEN and CDR2 SYDVKM come from the germline V gene. This CDR3 has 13 amino acids. CDR3 bases: TGTGCCAGCAGTTTGGAGACAGGGTTTGGCTACACCTTC. This gives the protein CASSLETGFGYTF.

The chain couples TRBV7-8 to TRBJ2-5; a weak D match, TRBD1 (5 bases). V was cut by 7 bases and J by 0 bases, with 18 bases left in between. Germline assignment: CDR1 SGHVS and CDR2 FQNEAQ. The length of the CDR3 is 16 residues. The CDR3 loop reads CASIDSGFGYQETQYF. CDR3 coding DNA: TGTGCCAGCATCGACTCAGGGTTCGGGTACCAAGAGACCCAGTACTTC.

This clonotype was picked up a small number of times. V gene TRBV2 combines with J gene TRBJ1-1, with 8 bases fitting TRBD1. Germline CDR1 and CDR2: SNHLY and FYNNEI. This CDR3 region has 15 residues. J lost 4 bases, V lost 4 bases, and 8 bases had no gene match. CDR3 region: CASSVPTGGITEAFF. DNA of the CDR3: TGTGCCAGCAGTGTACCTACAGGGGGGATCACTGAAGCTTTCTTT.

This clonotype has at least ten counts. This rearrangement joins TRBV7-9 to TRBJ1-2; D perhaps matches TRBD1 (6 bases). Germline assignment: CDR1 SEHNR and CDR2 FQNEAQ (reference sequence). This CDR3 is built from 15 residues. Trimming took off 2 bases at V and 3 bases at J, with 13 bases between the two ends. CDR3 coding DNA: TGTGCCAGCAGCTTACAACAGAGGGGGGACTATGGCTACACCTTC. Encoded protein: CASSLQQRGDYGYTF.

In this sample, this clonotype turned up a few times. The V call is TRBV5-4, the J call TRBJ2-3, with 11 bases lining up with TRBD2. This CDR3 spans 16 amino acids. The germline gives CDR1 SGHNT, CDR2 YYREEE (reference sequence). Trimming at V came to 4 bases and at J to 5 bases, leaving 9 bases not matched to a gene. CDR3 amino acids: CASSRTSGGPGDTQYF. As DNA, the CDR3 is TGTGCCAGCAGCAGAACTAGCGGGGGCCCCGGAGATACGCAGTATTTT.

This clonotype was seen a handful of times. The chain uses TRBV6-6 and TRBJ2-7, with TRBD1 matching over 11 bases. This CDR3 comprises 16 residues. Germline lookup yields CDR1 MNHNY and CDR2 SVGAGI (reference sequence). Trimming removed 1 base from V and 4 bases from J; junction bases left unmatched: 6. The CDR3 here is CASSYYTRDRGYEQYV. The CDR3 DNA reads as TGTGCCAGCAGTTACTACACCAGGGACAGGGGGTACGAGCAGTACGTC.